Described below is a single T cell receptor beta chain sequence and its context. This record comes from a study of blood T cell repertoires in COVID-19. There are 16 residues in the CDR3. Germline V gives CDR1 LNHDA, CDR2 SQIVND (reference sequence). V lost 5 bases and J lost 4, with 18 bases in between. Clones were sequenced by immunoSEQ multiplex PCR, and TCRdb holds only the in-frame ones, with some missing. The data hold fewer than 25,000 clones, with around 90% observed a single time. The chain uses TRBV19 and TRBJ1-3; D is uncertain. The sequencing input was peripheral blood. This receptor was taken from a human donor in a cohort sampled during active COVID-19. The CDR3 DNA is TGTGCCAGTAGTGCCCTCGGGAAGGGCTCCGGAAACACCATATATTTT. This translates into CASSALGKGSGNTIYF.